These T cell receptor beta chains were read from a single sample in a study of blood T cell repertoires in COVID-19. Clones were sequenced by immunoSEQ multiplex PCR, and TCRdb holds only the in-frame ones, with some missing. The sample includes 100,000 to 150,000 clones, 75% to 80% seen only once; the top ten take 7.9%. Sequencing was performed on peripheral blood. Source of these receptors: a human donor in a cohort sampled during active COVID-19. Each CDR3 is given with its conserved first and last residue. D genes are given only for firm matches. Clone size is shown for a subset of rows, as once, few, many or a class of expanded clone.

>TRBV7-8|TRBJ2-7|-|-
TGTGCCAGCAGCTTAGAACAGGCTGTTTCTTACGAGCAGTACTTC
CASSLEQAVSYEQYF
>TRBV19|TRBJ1-1|TRBD1|-
TGTGCCAGTAGTCCCCGGGACAGGGGAGACACTGAAGCTTTCTTT
CASSPRDRGDTEAFF
>TRBV21-1|TRBJ2-7|-|-
TGTGCCAGCAGCAAAGTACAGGATTTGCCAGGCCCTAGATCCTACGAGCAGTACTTC
CASSKVQDLPGPRSYEQYF
>TRBV5-1|TRBJ2-1|TRBD1|-
TGCGCCAGCAGCTTGGACAGGGGGCGCAATGAGCAGTTCTTC
CASSLDRGRNEQFF
>TRBV10-3|TRBJ1-4|-|-
TGTGCCATCAGTGTAGGAAACAGTCCCGCTGAAAAACTGTTTTTT
CAISVGNSPAEKLFF
>TRBV10-2|TRBJ2-7|TRBD1|once
TGCGCCAGCAGTGAAGCGCAGGGGGTTTATTCCTACGAGCAGTACTTC
CASSEAQGVYSYEQYF
>TRBV9|TRBJ2-7|-|-
TGTGCCAGCAGCGTAGATCTGGGACTCGTTTACGAGCAGTACTTC
CASSVDLGLVYEQYF
>TRBV2|TRBJ1-6|-|many
TGTGCCAGCAGTGACTTTTCCCTTCCAACACACAATTCACCCCTCCACTTT
CASSDFSLPTHNSPLHF
>TRBV5-6|TRBJ2-7|-|-
TGTGCCAGCAGCTTGGAGGCAGGTCTCTCCTACGAGCAGTACTTC
CASSLEAGLSYEQYF
>TRBV6-5|TRBJ2-7|-|once
TGTGCCAGCAGAGGGGCAGGGGACTACGAGCAGTACTTC
CASRGAGDYEQYF
>TRBV7-8|TRBJ1-4|-|-
TGTGCCAGCAGCTCCCCAGGGAGGGGTGAAAAACTGTTTTTT
CASSSPGRGEKLFF
>TRBV9|TRBJ1-4|TRBD1|-
TGTGCCAGCAGCGTTACCGGGACAGGGTACGAAAAACTGTTTTTT
CASSVTGTGYEKLFF
>TRBV4-2|TRBJ2-3|-|-
TGTGCCAGCAGCCAAGATCCGGGGCGGGGAGGAGATACGCAGTATTTT
CASSQDPGRGGDTQYF
>TRBV5-1|TRBJ1-2|TRBD1|-
TGCGCCAGCAGCCGAGTAGGACCGGGACAGGCTACAAACTATGGCTACACCTTC
CASSRVGPGQATNYGYTF
>TRBV27|TRBJ2-6|-|-
TGTGCCAGCAGTCTACAGTACTCTGGGGCCAACGTCCTGACTTTC
CASSLQYSGANVLTF
>TRBV28|TRBJ2-7|-|few
TGTGCCAGCGCCACATCGAATGGCTACGAGCAGTACTTC
CASATSNGYEQYF
>TRBV20-1|TRBJ1-1|TRBD1|-
TGCAGTGCTGGTGGGACAGGCAGTAATATTTTAGCTTTCTTT
CSAGGTGSNILAFF
>TRBV5-1|TRBJ2-7|-|-
TGCGCCAGCAGCTTTCAGGGGCCCCCCTACGAGCAGTACTTC
CASSFQGPPYEQYF
>TRBV5-5|TRBJ1-2|-|few
TGTGCCAGCAGCTCGGAGGAAGGGTATGGGTATGGCTACACCTTC
CASSSEEGYGYGYTF
>TRBV4-2|TRBJ2-7|TRBD2|-
TGTGCCAGCAGCCCGCCCGGGACTAACTCCTACGAGCAGTACTTC
CASSPPGTNSYEQYF
>TRBV9|TRBJ2-7|-|once
TGTGCCAGCACTCCAGGAGCAGGGCCCTACGAGCAGTACTTC
CASTPGAGPYEQYF
>TRBV5-1|TRBJ2-3|-|-
TGCGCCAGCAGCTTGTCCGGTAGCACAGATACGCAGTATTTT
CASSLSGSTDTQYF
>TRBV9|TRBJ2-7|TRBD1|-
TGTGCCAGCAGCTTCTCCGGGACAGCCTACGAGCAGTACTTC
CASSFSGTAYEQYF